The 28 T cell receptor beta chains reported below all come from one sample, sequenced in a study of T cells in Graves' hyperthyroidism and ophthalmopathy. TCR beta CDR3 sequences were amplified from RNA transcripts. The study used the HTBI primer set for a first-round RT-PCR of the TCR CDR3. MiXCR was run by TCRdb on the multiplex PCR reads, yielding one entry per CDR3 protein. The repertoire holds 350,000 to 400,000 distinct CDR3 sequences, with roughly 18% as singletons. Sequences were obtained from blood. Source of these receptors: a young man with Graves' ophthalmopathy.

There are many counts of this clonotype. V and J are TRBV10-1 and TRBJ1-5; D is ambiguous. V lost 5 bases and J lost 3, with 8 bases in between. Looked up from germline, CDR1 is WNHNN and CDR2 is SYGVQD (reference sequence). The CDR3 runs 13 residues. CDR3 DNA sequence: TGCGCCAGCAGTTCAGGTTTCAATCAGCCCCAGCATTTT. Its translation is CASSSGFNQPQHF.

This clonotype appeared many times. The CDR3 region is CASSPSGRQETQYF. CDR3 nucleotides: TGTGCCAGCAGCCCCTCGGGAAGACAAGAGACCCAGTACTTC. The chain employs TRBV13 and TRBJ2-5, with D perhaps matching TRBD2 (5 bases). The CDR3 consists of 14 residues. CDR1 and CDR2 (germline): PRHDT, FYEKMQ (reference sequence). With 5 bases removed from V and 2 bases from J, the gap between germline ends came to 12 bases.

This clonotype was counted many times. J is TRBJ1-3 and V is TRBV12-3 or TRBV12-4; 7 nucleotides align to TRBD1. The CDR3 totals 14 residues. With 8 bases clipped from V and 1 base from J, the junction kept 5 bases outside the gene matches. The CDR3 spells CASLGTESGNTIYF. CDR3 sequence (DNA): TGTGCCAGCTTAGGGACAGAATCTGGAAACACCATATATTTT.

The table lists this clonotype with many counts. V gene TRBV7-8 combines with J gene TRBJ1-6; D gene ambiguous. The germline V and J ends were trimmed by 1 base and 3 bases, with 7 bases remaining between them. There are 15 residues in the CDR3. Germline values: CDR1 SGHVS, CDR2 FQNEAQ. CDR3 nucleotide sequence: TGTGCCAGCAGCTTAGACCAGAACTATAATTCACCCCTCCACTTT. This translates into CASSLDQNYNSPLHF.

The chain is built from TRBV18 and TRBJ1-3; possible D gene TRBD1, 6 bases. The CDR3 runs 15 residues. V was shortened by 1 base and J by 8 bases, with 15 bases between the two germline ends. Germline loops: CDR1 KGHSH, CDR2 LQKENI. CDR3 sequence: CASSPRRGDVDTIYF. The CDR3 nucleotides read TGTGCCAGCTCACCACGCAGGGGCGACGTTGACACCATATATTTT.

The rearrangement uses TRBV29-1 and TRBJ1-1; D uncertain. The CDR3 runs to 13 residues. CDR1 is SQVTM, CDR2 ANQGSEA, per germline. Trimming pared 4 bases from V and 0 bases from J, leaving 9 bases between. The CDR3 coding sequence is TGCAGCGTTGTACGGCCCTTGAACACTGAAGCTTTCTTT. Protein product: CSVVRPLNTEAFF.

This clonotype occurred once. Given a much more abundant clone one base away, this may be a read error. The rearrangement joins TRBV5-1 to TRBJ1-2, with D unresolved. The ends were cut back, 4 bases at V and 4 bases at J, with 11 bases in the middle. The CDR3 consists of 13 residues. Germline CDR1 reads SGHRS; CDR2 reads YFSETQ. DNA of the CDR3: TGCGCCAGCAGCGCGGACGGCTGCTATGGCTACACCTTC. Its translation: CASSADGCYGYTF.

This clonotype was counted ten times or more. The CDR3 nucleotides are TGTGCCAGCTCAACCCGGGACACAGATACGCAGTATTTT. This gives the protein CASSTRDTDTQYF. The chain joins TRBV18 to TRBJ2-3; D perhaps matches TRBD2 (5 bases). The germline V gene encodes CDR1 KGHSH and CDR2 LQKENI. The CDR3 length is 13 residues. V lost 5 bases, J lost 2 bases, and 8 bases lay in between.

The chain carries TRBV12-3 or TRBV12-4 and TRBJ1-1; D is uncertain. V was clipped by 6 bases and J by 6 bases, with 11 bases between them. The CDR3 loop spans 12 amino acids. The CDR3 region is CASSKTFPEAFF. CDR3 in DNA: TGTGCCAGCAGCAAGACATTCCCTGAAGCTTTCTTT.

The sample holds many counts of this clonotype. The chain joins TRBV12-3 or TRBV12-4 to TRBJ1-2; D uncertain. V lost 0 bases, J lost 8 bases, and 10 bases lay in between. The CDR3 contains 13 residues. This CDR3 is CASSLAGLSGYTF. The DNA for the CDR3 is TGTGCCAGCAGTTTAGCAGGGCTCAGCGGCTACACCTTC.

This chain joins TRBV15 and TRBJ2-7, with 10 bases aligning to TRBD1. With V trimmed by 5 bases and J by 6 bases, 10 bases remained unmatched. CDR3 size: 15 residues. CDR1 and CDR2 (germline): LNHNV, YYDKDF (reference sequence). CDR3 amino acids: CATSFQRGTGVEQYF. The CDR3 DNA follows: TGTGCCACCAGCTTCCAAAGGGGGACAGGGGTCGAGCAGTACTTC.

This clonotype was counted many times. This chain joins TRBV6-1 and TRBJ1-5; 7 bases agree with TRBD1. The junction had 7 bases not matched to a gene; V was cut back by 2 bases and J by 3 bases. CDR3 length: 16 amino acids. CDR1 is MNHNS and CDR2 is SASEGT in the germline V gene. The CDR3 reads CASSELGTVNNQPQHF. The CDR3 DNA sequence: TGTGCCAGCAGTGAACTGGGGACAGTCAACAATCAGCCCCAGCATTTT.

This sequence joins TRBV5-6 and TRBJ2-1; D unclear. This CDR3 has 15 amino acids. Trimming took 0 bases from V and 4 from J, leaving 11 bases between them. Germline CDR1 SGHDT, CDR2 YYEEEE. The CDR3, as DNA: TGTGCCAGCAGCTTGGCCGGGCACGGATACAATGAGCAGTTCTTC. Translation: CASSLAGHGYNEQFF.

To note about this clonotype: One end of the junction is discordant with germline, which a read error may explain. The V call is TRBV7-9, the J call TRBJ1-4, with TRBD1 as a possible D gene (6 bases). Germline CDR1 and CDR2: SEHNR and FQNEAQ (reference sequence). This CDR3 has 15 amino acids. The DNA for the CDR3 is TGTGCCAGCAGTCATATCGGGACAACTAATAAAAAACTGTTTTTT. It specifies CASSHIGTTNKKLFF.

This clonotype has ten or more counts. The rearrangement links TRBV11-2 to TRBJ2-7; D not resolved. The CDR3 loop spans 13 amino acids. V lost 0 bases and J lost 6, with 9 bases in between. Germline lookup yields CDR1 SGHAT and CDR2 FQNNGV. CDR3 in DNA: TGTGCCAGCAGCTTAGAGGGCAATACCGAGCAGTACTTC. The encoded protein is CASSLEGNTEQYF.

The gene calls are TRBV4-1 and TRBJ2-7; 8 positions match TRBD1. Germline V gene data show CDR1 as MGHRA and CDR2 as YSYEKL. The CDR3 spans 14 residues. V was clipped by 1 base and J by 10 bases; unmatched bases: 9. The chain's CDR3 is CASSQGTGSFEQYF. In nucleotides, the CDR3 is TGCGCCAGCAGCCAAGGGACAGGGTCCTTCGAACAGTACTTC.

This clonotype was counted ten times or more. The V gene is TRBV7-8, the J gene TRBJ2-2, with TRBD1 as a possible D gene (5 bases). The ends were cut back, 1 base at V and 3 bases at J, with 21 bases in the middle. CDR3 length: 19 residues. Germline lookup yields CDR1 SGHVS and CDR2 FQNEAQ. This CDR3 is CASSLVLSTDPGYTGELFF. The CDR3, as DNA: TGTGCCAGCAGCTTAGTCCTCTCGACCGATCCAGGGTACACCGGGGAGCTGTTTTTT. Complete variable domain (other parts from reference TRBV7-8 and TRBJ2-2): GAGVSQSPRYKVAKRGQDVALRCDPISGHVSLFWYQQALGQGPEFLTYFQNEAQLDKSGLPSDRFFAERPEGSVSTLKIQRTQQEDSAVYLCASSLVLSTDPGYTGELFFGEGSRLTVL.

This clonotype has a count of ten or more. V gene TRBV11-3 combines with J gene TRBJ1-1; the match to TRBD1 covers 9 bases. The ends lost 5 bases at V and 5 bases at J; junction bases unmatched: 3. CDR1 and CDR2 from the germline V gene are SGHNT and YENEEA. The CDR3 spans 13 residues. CDR3 DNA sequence: TGTGCCAGCAGCAGACAGGGGGATACTGAAGCTTTCTTT. It translates to CASSRQGDTEAFF. Full variable domain (outside the CDR3, taken from reference TRBV11-3 and TRBJ1-1): EAGVVQSPRYKIIEKKQPVAFWCNPISGHNTLYWYLQNLGQGPELLIRYENEEAVDDSQLPKDRFSAERLKGVDSTLKIQPAELGDSAVYLCASSRQGDTEAFFGQGTRLTVV.

The sample holds a few counts of this clonotype. The chain has TRBV7-9 and TRBJ1-5; TRBD1 might be the D (6 bases). This CDR3 has 15 amino acids. Looked up from germline, CDR1 is SEHNR and CDR2 is FQNEAQ (reference sequence). The germline V and J ends were trimmed by 5 bases and 2 bases, with 13 bases remaining between them. For the CDR3, the DNA is TGTGCCAGCAGCCTTGGACAGCCTGGCAATCAGCCCCAGCATTTT. Its protein product is CASSLGQPGNQPQHF.

This clonotype was observed a handful of times. The chain joins TRBV5-8 to TRBJ1-2, with TRBD1 as a possible D gene (6 bases). V dropped 7 bases and J dropped 4 bases, with 14 bases sitting between them. Germline CDR1 is SGHTS and CDR2 is YDEGEE. This CDR3 has 13 residues. CDR3 region: CASGLTGIYGYTF. The CDR3 DNA is TGTGCCAGCGGGCTCACAGGGATCTATGGCTACACCTTC. Using reference TRBV5-8 and TRBJ1-2 for the parts outside the CDR3, the full variable domain is EAGVTQSPTHLIKTRGQQATLRCSPISGHTSVYWYQQALGLGLQFLLWYDEGEERNRGNFPPRFSGRQFPNYSSELNVNALELEDSALYLCASGLTGIYGYTFGSGTRLTVV.

This clonotype was found a few times. V and J are TRBV4-1 and TRBJ2-2, with D maybe TRBD1 (5 bases). With 2 bases removed from V and 6 bases from J, the gap between germline ends came to 10 bases. The CDR3 sequence is 14 residues long. CDR1 and CDR2 (germline): MGHRA, YSYEKL. CDR3 sequence reads: CASSQLQGPGELFF. The CDR3 DNA sequence: TGCGCCAGCAGCCAACTTCAGGGCCCCGGGGAGCTGTTTTTT.

Turning to this clonotype: A much larger clone sits a single nucleotide away, making a read error possible. This chain links TRBV3-1 with TRBJ1-1, with 8 nucleotides matching TRBD1. The J segment lost 8 bases and the V segment lost 2 bases, leaving 7 bases of the junction unmatched. The CDR3 length is 14 residues. In germline, CDR1 is LGHDT, CDR2 YNNKEL (reference sequence). The CDR3 here is CASSQWPGQGEAFF. The CDR3 nucleotides read TGTGCCAGCAGCCAATGGCCAGGACAGGGAGAAGCTTTCTTT.

The chain has TRBV5-1 and TRBJ2-1; D possibly uses TRBD1 or TRBD2 (7 bases each). This CDR3 has 16 amino acids. CDR1 SGHRS and CDR2 YFSETQ come from the germline V gene. V gave up 0 bases and J gave up 4 bases, with 14 bases separating them. CDR3 amino acids: CASSLGGGTVYNEQFF. As DNA, the CDR3 is TGCGCCAGCAGCTTGGGGGGGGGGACAGTGTACAATGAGCAGTTCTTC.

This clonotype was seen a single time. Since a much larger clone is just one base distant, this may be a read error. This sequence joins TRBV12-3 or TRBV12-4 and TRBJ1-6; D is possibly TRBD1 (5 bases). This CDR3 comprises 15 residues. V dropped 5 bases and J dropped 13 bases, with 21 bases sitting between them. The CDR3 here is CASSVGRDGGRPLHF. DNA for the CDR3: TGTGCCAGCAGTGTCGGACGGGACGGCGGACGCCCCCTCCACTTT.

This clonotype was detected many times. The chain recombines TRBV18 with TRBJ2-5; TRBD2 matches at 8 bases. CDR1 and CDR2 (germline): KGHSH, LQKENI. With 3 bases clipped from V and 3 bases from J, the junction kept 0 bases outside the gene matches. This CDR3 region has 13 residues. This CDR3 reads CASSPRGEETQYF. CDR3 nucleotide sequence: TGTGCCAGCTCACCGCGGGGGGAAGAGACCCAGTACTTC. Complete variable domain (other parts from reference TRBV18 and TRBJ2-5): NAGVMQNPRHLVRRRGQEARLRCSPMKGHSHVYWYRQLPEEGLKFMVYLQKENIIDESGMPKERFSAEFPKEGPSILRIQQVVRGDSAAYFCASSPRGEETQYFGPGTRLLVL.

This clonotype was seen at least ten times. V usage is TRBV6-1 and J usage is TRBJ2-1, with D possibly being TRBD2 (6 bases). CDR1 is MNHNS and CDR2 is SASEGT in the germline V gene. The CDR3 consists of 13 residues. Trimming cost V 0 bases and J 12 bases, with 12 bases left between them. For the CDR3, the DNA is TGTGCCAGCAGTGAAGCTCTTGGGGGGTGGCAGTTCTTC. Translated: CASSEALGGWQFF.

The chain recombines TRBV11-3 with TRBJ2-1; TRBD2 is a possible D gene (5 bases). Germline CDR1 SGHNT, CDR2 YENEEA. Trimming left V 1 base short and J 10 bases short, with 14 bases between. This CDR3 has 14 residues. The CDR3 coding sequence is TGTGCCAGCAGCTTAGCGGGGTTGGCCGGGGAGCAGTTCTTC. This sequence encodes CASSLAGLAGEQFF.

This clonotype came up a few times. The chain employs TRBV6-4 and TRBJ2-3; 9 bases match TRBD2. This CDR3 comprises 15 residues. Germline CDR1 is MRHNA and CDR2 is SNTAGT. V lost 2 bases, J lost 4 bases, and 4 bases stayed unmatched. CDR3: CASSDRASGADTQYF. CDR3 nucleotides: TGTGCCAGCAGTGACAGGGCTAGCGGGGCAGATACGCAGTATTTT.